A selection of T cell receptor beta chains follows, all from one sample in a study of memory CD4+ T cells and cytomegalovirus serostatus. TCRdb keeps only in-frame clones here, not all; method: immunoSEQ multiplex PCR. The table includes over 65,000 clones, about three quarters detected once. The source material was memory CD4+ T cells from blood. The receptors shown here come from an adult in good health and CMV-seropositive. Both conserved end residues are part of each CDR3.

v_gene: TRBV7-2; CDR3aa: CASTRGGGSNQPQHF
v_gene: TRBV10-1; CDR3aa: CASSESRRERPNNEQFF
v_gene: TRBV6-6; CDR3aa: CASSLSGWEETQYF
v_gene: TRBV7-9; CDR3aa: CASRLGQNTGELFF
v_gene: TRBV27; CDR3aa: CASSLQRNQPQHF
v_gene: TRBV18; CDR3aa: CASSPQAAGQETQYF
v_gene: TRBV5-4; CDR3aa: CASSHPNYGYTF
v_gene: TRBV30; CDR3aa: CAWRLFSGNTIYF
v_gene: TRBV14; CDR3aa: CASSQGLPRGTEAFF
v_gene: TRBV7-2; CDR3aa: CASSLNGPGANVLTF
v_gene: TRBV28; CDR3aa: CASSSESLNTEAFF
v_gene: TRBV5-8; CDR3aa: CASSSVGTIYF
v_gene: TRBV11-2; CDR3aa: CASSLGGGTGLNIQYF
v_gene: TRBV27; CDR3aa: CASSWTAEGGYTF
v_gene: TRBV20-1; CDR3aa: CSAPYVGELFF
v_gene: TRBV5-4; CDR3aa: CASSSGRGTTNEKLFF
v_gene: TRBV29-1; CDR3aa: CSVGQGPNEQYF
v_gene: TRBV7-3; CDR3aa: CASSLSAGLREQFF
v_gene: TRBV6-6; CDR3aa: CASSSPNSRSQETQYF
v_gene: TRBV9; CDR3aa: CASRDPTGTEAFF
v_gene: TRBV10-3; CDR3aa: CAISTDPSSYNEQFF
v_gene: TRBV6-5; CDR3aa: CASSGSGNHYGYTF
v_gene: TRBV5-3; CDR3aa: CARRLAGATGELFF
v_gene: TRBV11-3; CDR3aa: CASSAGLAHEQYF
v_gene: TRBV27; CDR3aa: CASSLSRLTPLHF
v_gene: TRBV19; CDR3aa: CASSANRGWGYTF
v_gene: TRBV4-2; CDR3aa: CASSQVTSGRAEKIF
v_gene: TRBV28; CDR3aa: CASSLNGAEIPYF
v_gene: TRBV5-8; CDR3aa: CASSFDGRGHEKLFF
v_gene: TRBV11-2; CDR3aa: CASSILLQGRSEQFF
v_gene: TRBV19; CDR3aa: CASSPQSTERYEQYF
v_gene: TRBV20-1; CDR3aa: CSANRGDTQYF
v_gene: TRBV4-1; CDR3aa: CASSQELTGTYNSPLHF
v_gene: TRBV6-4; CDR3aa: CASSQQPDTEAFF
v_gene: TRBV28; CDR3aa: CASLSGTIDNEQFF
v_gene: TRBV6-6; CDR3aa: CASTLSGAGTQYF
v_gene: TRBV21-1; CDR3aa: CASSPKTSGGSFF
v_gene: TRBV7-9; CDR3aa: CASSPDRGTQYF
v_gene: TRBV15; CDR3aa: CATSTGGSMGGYGYTF
v_gene: TRBV11-2; CDR3aa: CASSLGYAQYF